This T cell receptor beta chain is drawn from a study of a mutant IDH1 vaccine in newly diagnosed glioma. Study summary: Scheduled for weeks 1, 3, 5, 7, 11, 15, 19 and 23, eight vaccinations were given to patients. Beginning 4-6 weeks after radiotherapy alone, or with temozolomide cycles, vaccination took place.

As regards this clone: Its antigen remains unknown.

The CDR3 totals 13 residues. V lost 4 bases, J lost 2 bases, and 8 bases lay in between. Germline V gene data show CDR1 as SGHVS and CDR2 as FNYEAQ. Broader study findings: Pseudoprogression apparently lacked any relation to changes in top peripheral T cell clonotypes.

TCRdb's table, derived via immunoSEQ multiplex PCR, lists solely in-frame clones and lacks some. Of around 66,000 clones in the sample, roughly 80% are singletons; the top ten hold around 5.7%. This sample's time point: week 11, during vaccination. In every dose of vaccine, 300 ug of mutant IDH1 20-mer peptide was given alongside topical imiquimod. Donors had new IDH1-mutant astrocytomas of WHO grade 3 or 4 (ATRX-lost). The TCR originated in a man aged 45-60 years with glioma. The gene calls are TRBV7-6 and TRBJ1-1, with a weak D call TRBD1 (6 bases). The sequencing here drew on PBMCs, taken from a glioma patient whose treatment included an IDH1 peptide vaccine. CDR3 loop: CASSSDSNTEAFF. Written as DNA, the CDR3 is TGTGCCAGCAGCTCGGACAGTAACACTGAAGCTTTCTTT.